This is a list of T cell receptor beta chains from one sample in a study of blood T cells in healthy people across ages. TCRdb reprocessed the 5' RACE reads with MiXCR, giving one entry per CDR3 protein. This sample has some 1 million distinct CDR3 sequences, with over 35% found just once. Sequencing input: blood. The receptors shown here come from a woman aged 55-69 years in good health. Each CDR3 is given with its conserved first and last residue. The D gene is left open where the match is weak. Part of the rows lack a size; the others show once, few, many or a class for expanded clones.

>TRBJ2-6|NA|NA|TRBV20-1
TGCAGTGCTAGAGATCGAAAAAGGGACTCTGGGGCCAACGTCCTGACTTTC
CSARDRKRDSGANVLTF
>TRBJ1-1|NA|NA|TRBV7-8
TGTGCCAGCAGTTTCAAAGGGACGGTGGCAGGGGAAGCTTTCTTT
CASSFKGTVAGEAFF
>TRBJ2-1|NA|NA|TRBV29-1
TGCAGCGTTTCGTCTAGCCCCTGCATCCAGTTCTTC
CSVSSSPCIQFF
>TRBJ2-1|TRBD1|few|TRBV2
TGTGCCAGCCGGGACAGGGTCAATGAGCAGTTCTTC
CASRDRVNEQFF
>TRBJ2-3|NA|NA|TRBV5-1
TGCGCCAGCAGCTTCGAAACTCCTAACACAGATACGCAGTATTTT
CASSFETPNTDTQYF
>TRBJ2-7|NA|NA|TRBV3-1
TGTGCCAGCAGCCAAGGCTTAGCGGAGTACGAGCAGTACTTC
CASSQGLAEYEQYF
>TRBJ1-2|NA|NA|TRBV30
TGTGCCTGGAACGTGAGACCGTATGGCTACACCTTC
CAWNVRPYGYTF
>TRBJ2-7|TRBD2|NA|TRBV11-2
TGTGCCGGCAGCTCCCTTCGCGGGAGGGCCGGCTACGAGCAGTACTTC
CAGSSLRGRAGYEQYF
>TRBJ2-7|TRBD2|NA|TRBV3-1
TGTGCCAGCAGCCCTTCAAACTTCGGACTAGCGGGAGCCGTGCAGTACTTC
CASSPSNFGLAGAVQYF
>TRBJ2-5|TRBD2|few|TRBV12-3/TRBV12-4
TGTGCCAGCAGTCCGGAAGCGGGAGGGCCCTATAGACGTGAGCAGTACTTC
CASSPEAGGPYRREQYF
>TRBJ1-2|NA|NA|TRBV6-2/TRBV6-3
TGTGCCACGAAATCCACAGGGTATGGCTACACCTTC
CATKSTGYGYTF
>TRBJ2-3|NA|few|TRBV7-2
TGTGCCAGCAGCCCCCCTGGAGGCGGGCCAGATACGCAGTATTTT
CASSPPGGGPDTQYF
>TRBJ2-1|NA|NA|TRBV27
TGTGCCAGCCTTCGGGTGGGCCGGGGGTCCTACAATGAGCAGTTCTTC
CASLRVGRGSYNEQFF